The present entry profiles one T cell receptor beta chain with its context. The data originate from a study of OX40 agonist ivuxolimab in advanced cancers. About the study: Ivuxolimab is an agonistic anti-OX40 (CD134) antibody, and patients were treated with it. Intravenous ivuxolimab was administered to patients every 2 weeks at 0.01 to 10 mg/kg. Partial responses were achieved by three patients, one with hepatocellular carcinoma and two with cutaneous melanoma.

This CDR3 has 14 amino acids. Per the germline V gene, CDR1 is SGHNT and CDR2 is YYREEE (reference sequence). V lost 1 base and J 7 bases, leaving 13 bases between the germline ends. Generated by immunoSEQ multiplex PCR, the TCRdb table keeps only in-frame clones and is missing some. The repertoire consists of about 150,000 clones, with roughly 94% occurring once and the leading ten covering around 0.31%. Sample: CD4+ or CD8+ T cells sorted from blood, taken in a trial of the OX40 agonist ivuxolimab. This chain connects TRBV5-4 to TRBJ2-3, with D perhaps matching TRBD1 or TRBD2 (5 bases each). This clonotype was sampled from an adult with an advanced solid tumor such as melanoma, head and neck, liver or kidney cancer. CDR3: CASSLIGAGNTQYF. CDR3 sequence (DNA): TGTGCCAGCAGCTTGATCGGGGCAGGTAATACGCAGTATTTT. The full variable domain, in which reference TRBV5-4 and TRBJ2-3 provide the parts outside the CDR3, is ETGVTQSPTHLIKTRGQQVTLRCSSQSGHNTVSWYQQALGQGPQFIFQYYREEENGRGNFPPRFSGLQFPNYSSELNVNALELDDSALYLCASSLIGAGNTQYFGPGTRLTVL.